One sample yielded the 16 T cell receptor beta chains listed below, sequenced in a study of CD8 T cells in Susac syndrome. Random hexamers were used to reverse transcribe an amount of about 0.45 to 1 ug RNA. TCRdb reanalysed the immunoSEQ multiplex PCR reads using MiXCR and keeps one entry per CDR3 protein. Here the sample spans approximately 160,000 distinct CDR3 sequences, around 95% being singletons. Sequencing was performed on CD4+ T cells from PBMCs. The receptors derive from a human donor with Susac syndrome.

CDR3 nucleotide sequence: TGTGCCTGGAGTGACCTGACAGCTCGCACAGATACGCAGTATTTT. Its translation: CAWSDLTARTDTQYF. The J gene is TRBJ2-3, the V gene TRBV30; a possible D gene is TRBD1 (5 bases). The CDR3 length is 15 residues. Germline CDR1 and CDR2: GTSNPN and SVGIG (reference sequence). V dropped 1 base and J dropped 1 base, with 12 bases sitting between them.

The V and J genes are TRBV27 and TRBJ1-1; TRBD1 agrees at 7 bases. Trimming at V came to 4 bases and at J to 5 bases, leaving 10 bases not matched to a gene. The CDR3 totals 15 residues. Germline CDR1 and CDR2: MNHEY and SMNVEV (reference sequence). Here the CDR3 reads CASSSSDRFTTEAFF. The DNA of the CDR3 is TGTGCCAGCAGTTCCTCGGACAGGTTCACTACTGAAGCTTTCTTT.

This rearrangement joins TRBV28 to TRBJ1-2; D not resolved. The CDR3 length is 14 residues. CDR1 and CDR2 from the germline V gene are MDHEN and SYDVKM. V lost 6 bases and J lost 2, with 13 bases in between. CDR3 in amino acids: CASSHPDGNYGYTF. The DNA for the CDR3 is TGTGCCAGCAGCCATCCGGACGGGAACTATGGCTACACCTTC.

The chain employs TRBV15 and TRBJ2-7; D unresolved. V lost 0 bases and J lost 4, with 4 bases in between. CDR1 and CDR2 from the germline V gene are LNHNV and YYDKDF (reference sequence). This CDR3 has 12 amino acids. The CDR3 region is CATSRDTYEQYF. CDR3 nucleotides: TGTGCCACCAGCAGAGATACGTACGAGCAGTACTTC.

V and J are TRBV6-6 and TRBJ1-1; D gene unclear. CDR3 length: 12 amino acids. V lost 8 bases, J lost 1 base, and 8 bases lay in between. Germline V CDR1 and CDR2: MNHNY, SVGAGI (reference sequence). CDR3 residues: CASDGPNTEAFF. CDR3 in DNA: TGTGCCAGCGACGGCCCGAACACTGAAGCTTTCTTT.

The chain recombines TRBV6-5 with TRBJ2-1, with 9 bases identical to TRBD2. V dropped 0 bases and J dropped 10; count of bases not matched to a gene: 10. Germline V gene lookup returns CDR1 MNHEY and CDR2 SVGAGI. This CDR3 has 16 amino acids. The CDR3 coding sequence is TGTGCCAGCAGTTACTCGAGGACTAGCGCCGGTGGAGAGCAGTTCTTC. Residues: CASSYSRTSAGGEQFF.

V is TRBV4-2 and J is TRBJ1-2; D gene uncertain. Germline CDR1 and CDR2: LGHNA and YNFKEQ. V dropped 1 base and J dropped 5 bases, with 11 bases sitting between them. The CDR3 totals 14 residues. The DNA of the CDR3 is TGTGCCAGCAGCCAAGTGGAGGTAGTGTATGGCTACACCTTC. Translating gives CASSQVEVVYGYTF.

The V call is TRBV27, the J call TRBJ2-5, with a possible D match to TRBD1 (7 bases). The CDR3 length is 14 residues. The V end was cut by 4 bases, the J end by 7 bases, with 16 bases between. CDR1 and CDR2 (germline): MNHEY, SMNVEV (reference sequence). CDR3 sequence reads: CASSSTRGVGTQYF. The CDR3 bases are TGTGCCAGCAGTTCCACCAGGGGGGTTGGGACCCAGTACTTC.

CDR3 amino acids: CATSDSAGTWGGYTF. CDR3 sequence (DNA): TGTGCCACCAGTGATTCTGCCGGGACATGGGGTGGCTACACCTTC. The chain carries TRBV24-1 and TRBJ1-2; D perhaps matches TRBD1 (6 bases). V lost 2 bases to trimming and J lost 7 bases, with 16 bases between them. CDR3 length: 15 amino acids. In germline, CDR1 is KGHDR, CDR2 SFDVKD.

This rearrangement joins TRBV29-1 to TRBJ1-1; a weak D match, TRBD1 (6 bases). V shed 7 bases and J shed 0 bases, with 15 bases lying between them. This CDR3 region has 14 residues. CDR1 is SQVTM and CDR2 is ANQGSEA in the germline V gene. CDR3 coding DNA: TGCAGCGCTTCGGGACACCTCATGAACACTGAAGCTTTCTTT. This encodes CSASGHLMNTEAFF.

The CDR3 coding sequence is TGTGCCAGCAGCTGGGGATCCCGCGGTCGAAGAGGCAATGAGCAGTTCTTC. It specifies CASSWGSRGRRGNEQFF. The rearrangement links TRBV7-2 to TRBJ2-1; D not resolved. The V gene's germline CDR1 is SGHTA and CDR2 FQGNSA. The V and J ends lost 4 bases and 6 bases respectively, with 22 bases between them. The CDR3 length is 17 residues.

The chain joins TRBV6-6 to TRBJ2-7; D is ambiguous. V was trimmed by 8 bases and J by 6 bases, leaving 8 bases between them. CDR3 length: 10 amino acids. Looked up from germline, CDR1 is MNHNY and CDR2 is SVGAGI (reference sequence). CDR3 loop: CASGSLEQYF. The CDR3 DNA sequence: TGTGCCAGCGGTAGCCTCGAGCAGTACTTC.

CDR3 DNA: TGTGCCAGCAGTTACTCGGGGGGACTCTACGAGCAGTACGTC. This sequence encodes CASSYSGGLYEQYV. The rearrangement links TRBV6-2 or TRBV6-3 to TRBJ2-7, with a tentative D call TRBD2 (6 bases). The CDR3 is made up of 14 amino acids. The germline V gene has CDR1 MNHEY and CDR2 SVGEGT. Trimming removed 0 bases at V and 3 bases at J, with 9 bases between.

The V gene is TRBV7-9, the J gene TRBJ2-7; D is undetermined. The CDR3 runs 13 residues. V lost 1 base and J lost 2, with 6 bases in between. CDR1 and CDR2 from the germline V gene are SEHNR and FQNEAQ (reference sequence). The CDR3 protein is CASSLESAYEQYV. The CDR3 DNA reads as TGTGCCAGCAGCTTAGAATCCGCCTACGAGCAGTACGTC.

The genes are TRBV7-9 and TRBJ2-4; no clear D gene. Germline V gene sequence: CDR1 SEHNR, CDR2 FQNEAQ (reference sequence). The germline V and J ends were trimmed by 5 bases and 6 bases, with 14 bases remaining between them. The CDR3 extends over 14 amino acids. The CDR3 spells CASSVGPNINIQYF. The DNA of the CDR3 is TGTGCCAGCAGCGTTGGACCGAATATAAACATTCAGTACTTC. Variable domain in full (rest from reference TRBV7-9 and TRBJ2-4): DTGVSQNPRHKITKRGQNVTFRCDPISEHNRLYWYRQTLGQGPEFLTYFQNEAQLEKSRLLSDRFSAERPKGSFSTLEIQRTEQGDSAMYLCASSVGPNINIQYFGAGTRLSVL.

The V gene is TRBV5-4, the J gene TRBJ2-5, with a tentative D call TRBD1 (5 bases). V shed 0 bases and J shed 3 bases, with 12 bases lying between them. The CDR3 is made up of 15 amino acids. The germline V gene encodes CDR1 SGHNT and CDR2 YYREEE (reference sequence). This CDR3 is CASSLDRSKEETQYF. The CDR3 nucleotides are TGTGCCAGCAGCTTGGACAGGTCGAAGGAAGAGACCCAGTACTTC.